Sequencing of this TCR beta chain was carried out in a study of blood T cell repertoires in COVID-19. Study summary: The United States, Italy and Spain provided the acute and convalescent COVID-19 samples.

This CDR3 has 15 amino acids. Trimming shortened V by 6 bases and J by 0 bases, and 15 bases separated the two germline ends. In germline, CDR1 is MNHEY, CDR2 SMNVEV (reference sequence). Data came from immunoSEQ multiplex PCR; TCRdb stores just in-frame clones and leaves some out. Here the sample spans over 200,000 clones, just over 85% being singletons. Seattle-derived patients entered the study during active infection and were followed longitudinally. What was sequenced was peripheral blood. The V call is TRBV27, the J call TRBJ2-7, with D unresolved. This TCR derives from a man aged 45 to 65 with COVID-19, enrolled during active disease. CDR3 protein: CASSPRRRSSYEQYF. CDR3 coding DNA: TGTGCCAGCAGCCCGCGGCGGCGCAGCTCCTACGAGCAGTACTTC.